This passage covers 2 T cell receptor beta chains from one sample sequenced in a study of shared clonotypes between healthy human individuals. Positively selected for CCR7, the CD45RO-negative cells used as naive CD8 cells excluded terminally differentiated effector memory CD45RA+ cells. TCRdb keeps only in-frame clones here, not all; method: immunoSEQ multiplex PCR. Here the sample spans millions of clones, 85% to 95% being singletons. Source material: naive CD8+ T cells sorted from blood. These receptors all stem from a man between 18 and 29 years old in good health.

The V and J genes are TRBV7-9 and TRBJ2-1; D possibly uses TRBD1 or TRBD2 (6 bases each). The CDR3 is made up of 15 amino acids. The germline V gene has CDR1 SEHNR and CDR2 FQNEAQ (reference sequence). The ends were cut back, 2 bases at V and 8 bases at J, with 16 bases in the middle. This CDR3 is CASSLRGYGGDEQFF. The CDR3 region has the DNA TGTGCCAGCAGCTTAAGAGGTTACGGGGGCGATGAGCAGTTCTTC.

Note on this clone: The sample holds other DNA sequences that translate to the same CDR3. The V and J genes are TRBV30 and TRBJ2-5; D is unresolved. The J call could be wrong; TRBJ2-7 is a better fit for the DNA end. Germline V gives CDR1 GTSNPN, CDR2 SVGIG (reference sequence). The CDR3 covers 12 residues. The CDR3 reads CAWSGVGYEQYF. The CDR3 region has the DNA TGTGCCTGGAGTGGGGTGGGTTACGAGCAGTACTTC.